Sequencing of this TCR beta chain was carried out in a study of blood T cells in healthy people across ages. The length of the CDR3 is 15 residues. V lost 5 bases and J lost 6; bases outside the gene matches: 12. Germline CDR1 SEHNR, CDR2 FQNEAQ (reference sequence). Primers used in a second PCR of roughly 6 to 12 cycles were a sample-barcoded 5' primer and a J-beta primer mix. Via MiXCR, TCRdb re-called the 5' RACE reads, giving one row per CDR3 protein. The sample has about 1.5 million distinct CDR3 sequences; roughly two fifths are singletons. There are many counts of this clonotype. This chain links TRBV7-9 with TRBJ2-7, with TRBD1 matching over 8 bases. The source is a woman aged 18-35 years in good health. The sequenced sample consisted of blood. In DNA form, the CDR3 reads TGTGCCAGCAGCAACCCCCGGACAGGGATCTTCGAGCAGTACTTC. Its protein product is CASSNPRTGIFEQYF.